This is a list of T cell receptor beta chains from one sample in a study of vaccination effects on CD4 cells after COVID-19. Here immunoSEQ multiplex PCR was the method, and the copy in TCRdb shows in-frame clones only, minus some. Here the sample spans 20,000 to 30,000 clones, roughly 73% being singletons. These receptors' targets are unknown. Sequenced material: CD4+ T cells from PBMCs cultured with HCoV-NL63 spike peptides, taken after COVID-19 vaccination. These TCRs come from a human donor who received a COVID-19 vaccine. Both conserved end residues are trimmed from each CDR3.

v_call cdr3_aa
TRBV7-3 ASSFRTAPYSGANVLT
TRBV5-1 ASSPGPNTEAF
TRBV7-2 ASSLALAGAQETQY
TRBV27 ASRGVGNQPQH
TRBV6-5 ASSYSTSFADTQY
TRBV27 ASSLSLGVGGYT
TRBV6-5 ASSTRDTGRGGYT
TRBV6-5 ASSFDPGTGVYEQY
TRBV4-1 ASSQARQGRPGYT
TRBV29-1 SVKGQVSNYGYT
TRBV11-1 ASSPGQGAFNEKLF
TRBV6-6 ASSYSLGLSGELF
TRBV28 ASRAWTGQLYEQY
TRBV19 ASSVHRASNQPQH
TRBV9 ASTGTANTGELF
TRBV14 ASSPLDHRGYYNEQF
TRBV6-5 AGQGATEGYT
TRBV4-2 ASSQDLSSGSYNEQF
TRBV2 ASSGGSLEAF
TRBV18 ASSPPTSGGGNEQF
TRBV19 ASKGTGGVYSNQPQH
TRBV5-1 ASSVERQGSVAF
TRBV5-4 ASGGTEAF
TRBV25-1 ASSEAGSYNEQF
TRBV29-1 SVTSGGEAF
TRBV5-3 ARSSRQAATDGYT
TRBV6-5 ASSLDSVYGYT
TRBV5-4 ASSLDSNQPQH
TRBV7-9 ASSSRDSSYEQY
TRBV25-1 ASSESGGVDNSPLH
TRBV19 ASSTTGGASYEQY
TRBV28 ASSPDLGDTGELF
TRBV6-4 ASSDVTGDTQNTEAF
TRBV9 ASSVHARSDTQY
TRBV6-1 ASSEVRGVDGYT
TRBV3-1/TRBV3-2 ASSRQGNRYEQY
TRBV3-1/TRBV3-2 ASSPGGVQPQH
TRBV4-1 ASSQDNEQY
TRBV11-3 ASSPSEAF
TRBV5-1 ASSAATGYEQY
TRBV3-1/TRBV3-2 ASSQVWGGRGETQY
TRBV28 ASSFPRGSGSHYNEQF
TRBV18 ASSPSAGLWEQY
TRBV4-1 ASSQGQGRYTEAF
TRBV7-9 ASSLGGQVGYNEQF
TRBV29-1 SVGQGDQPQH
TRBV19 ASSTGTKGGYT
TRBV28 ASSFGRNLGGYT
TRBV18 ASSPGTGKVVYGTQY
TRBV12-3/TRBV12-4 ASSPEDSLSYT
TRBV4-1 ASSRAKGRVNTEAF
TRBV5-4 ASSLDRGPNTEAF
TRBV6-5 ATRRDSNQPQH